The entry below describes one TCR beta chain. The target antigen is unknown. This record belongs to a study of shared clonotypes between healthy human individuals. Study-wide points: Against clonotypes common to all four donors, non-shared ones had lower generation probabilities. In the sorted subsets, rarefaction showed sequencing was incomplete despite large depth.

Sequencing used immunoSEQ multiplex PCR; TCRdb keeps in-frame clones, though not all of them. The table records around 1,100,000 clones, approximately 77% of them present only once. This CDR3 region has 17 residues. The ends were cut back, 8 bases at V and 4 bases at J, with 24 bases in the middle. From germline, CDR1 is LNHDA and CDR2 SQIVND (reference sequence). This TCR was sampled from a man aged 18 to 35 in good health. Some clones in this sample may be carry-over from other donors' samples. Sequenced: memory CD4+ T cells from PBMCs. Noted subset: CD45RA-negative fraction. This sequence joins TRBV19 and TRBJ2-1, with D perhaps matching TRBD2 (6 bases). CDR3 residues: CASHPDFLEGRYNEQFF. The CDR3 DNA follows: TGTGCCAGTCACCCCGATTTCTTGGAGGGGAGGTACAATGAGCAGTTCTTC.